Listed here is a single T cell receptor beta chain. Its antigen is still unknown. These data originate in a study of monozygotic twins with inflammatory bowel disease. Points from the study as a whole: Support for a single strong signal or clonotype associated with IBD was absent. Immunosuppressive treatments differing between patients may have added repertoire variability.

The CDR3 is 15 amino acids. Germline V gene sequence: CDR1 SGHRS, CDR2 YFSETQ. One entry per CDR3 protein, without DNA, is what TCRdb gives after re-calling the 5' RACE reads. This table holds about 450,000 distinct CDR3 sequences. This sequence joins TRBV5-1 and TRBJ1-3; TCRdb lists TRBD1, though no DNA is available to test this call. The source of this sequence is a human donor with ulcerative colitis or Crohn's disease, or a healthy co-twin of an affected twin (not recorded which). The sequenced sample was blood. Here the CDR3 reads CASSLVGASGNTIYF.